The clone carrying this TCR beta chain was observed at least ten times. The antigen is not known. This specimen comes from a study of post-analysis software for immune sequencing data. Study-wide findings and caveats: Those with multiple sclerosis, the patient group, showed significantly lower normalized Chao1 diversity than controls. TRBV5-6, TRBV5-1 and TRBV20-1 were among roughly five TRBV segments more frequent in patients than controls.

Built from TCR beta cDNA, the libraries had unique molecular identifiers in them. From around 0.96 to 9.9 million T cells, roughly 530,000 cDNA molecules were obtained. Using its own MiXCR run on the PCR reads, TCRdb lists one record per CDR3 protein. Among some 190,000 distinct CDR3 sequences listed, around 29% were seen once. The V gene end was trimmed by 7 bases and the J gene end by 1 base; junction bases not matched to a gene: 10. Germline V gene sequence: CDR1 SNHLY, CDR2 FYNNEI. CDR3 size: 16 residues. The source material was blood. The TCR originated in a girl between 2 and 17 years old with multiple sclerosis. The V gene is TRBV2, the J gene TRBJ1-5, with 7 bases fitting TRBD1. The chain's CDR3 is CASNRQGMRSNQPQHF. In nucleotides, the CDR3 is TGTGCCAGCAACAGACAGGGAATGAGGAGCAATCAGCCCCAGCATTTT.